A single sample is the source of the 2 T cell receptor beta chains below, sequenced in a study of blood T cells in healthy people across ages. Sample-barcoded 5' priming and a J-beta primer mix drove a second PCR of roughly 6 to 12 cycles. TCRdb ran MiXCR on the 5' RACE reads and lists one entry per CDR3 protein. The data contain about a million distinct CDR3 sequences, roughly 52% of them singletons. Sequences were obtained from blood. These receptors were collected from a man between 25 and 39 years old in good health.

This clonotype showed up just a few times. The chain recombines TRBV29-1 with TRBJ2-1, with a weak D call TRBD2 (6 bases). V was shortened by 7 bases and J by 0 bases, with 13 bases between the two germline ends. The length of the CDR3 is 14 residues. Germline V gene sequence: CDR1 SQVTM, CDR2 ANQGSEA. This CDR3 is CSAYGGPSYNEQFF. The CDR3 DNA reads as TGCAGCGCGTACGGAGGGCCCTCCTACAATGAGCAGTTCTTC.

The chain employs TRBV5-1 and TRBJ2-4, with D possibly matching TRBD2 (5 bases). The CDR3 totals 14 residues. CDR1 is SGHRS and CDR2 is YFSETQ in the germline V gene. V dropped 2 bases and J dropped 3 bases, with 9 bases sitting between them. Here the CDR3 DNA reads TGCGCCAGCAGCTTATCCGGGGACAAAAACATTCAGTACTTC. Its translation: CASSLSGDKNIQYF.